The clone carrying this TCR beta chain was recorded a few times. Sequenced by immunoSEQ multiplex PCR; TCRdb stores in-frame clones only, minus some. The sample yields under 350,000 clones, roughly 91% seen once. The data derive from a study of shared clonotypes between healthy human individuals. Germline assignment: CDR1 MNHNS and CDR2 SASEGT. The CDR3 has 14 residues. After removal of 1 base from V and 5 bases from J, the junction contained 4 bases not matched to a gene. The sequenced sample was memory CD8+ T cells sorted from blood. Subset here: CD45RO+ cells pooled with CCR7-negative TemRA cells. The chain combines TRBV6-1 with TRBJ1-1; 7 bases fit TRBD1. The origin of this receptor is a man between 18 and 35 years old in good health. As DNA, the CDR3 is TGTGCCAGCAGTGAAGAGACAGGGTGGACTGAAGCTTTCTTT. Translating gives CASSEETGWTEAFF.